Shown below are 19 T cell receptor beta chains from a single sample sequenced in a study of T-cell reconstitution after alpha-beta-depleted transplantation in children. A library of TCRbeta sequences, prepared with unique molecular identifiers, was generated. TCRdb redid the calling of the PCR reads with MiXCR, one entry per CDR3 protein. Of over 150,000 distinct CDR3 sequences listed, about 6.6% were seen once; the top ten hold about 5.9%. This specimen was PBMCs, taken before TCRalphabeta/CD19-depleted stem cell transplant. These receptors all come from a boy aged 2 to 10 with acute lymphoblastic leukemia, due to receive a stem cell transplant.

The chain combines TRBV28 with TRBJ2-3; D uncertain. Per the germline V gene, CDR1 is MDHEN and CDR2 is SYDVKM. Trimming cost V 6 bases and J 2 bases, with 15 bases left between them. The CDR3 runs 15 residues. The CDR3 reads CASRFMKGLTDTQYF. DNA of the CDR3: TGTGCCAGCAGATTTATGAAGGGCCTCACAGATACGCAGTATTTT.

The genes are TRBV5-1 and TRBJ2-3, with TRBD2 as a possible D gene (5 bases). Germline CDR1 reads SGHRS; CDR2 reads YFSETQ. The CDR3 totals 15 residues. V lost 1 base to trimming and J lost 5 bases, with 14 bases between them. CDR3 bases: TGCGCCAGCAGCTTGTTCGGCGGAGAGGGAGATACGCAGTATTTT. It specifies CASSLFGGEGDTQYF.

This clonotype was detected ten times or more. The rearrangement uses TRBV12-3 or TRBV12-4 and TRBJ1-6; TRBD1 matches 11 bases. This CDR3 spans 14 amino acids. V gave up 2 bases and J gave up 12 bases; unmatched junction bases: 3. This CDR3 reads CASSLTGTGGPLHF. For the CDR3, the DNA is TGTGCCAGCAGTTTAACCGGGACAGGGGGACCCCTCCACTTT.

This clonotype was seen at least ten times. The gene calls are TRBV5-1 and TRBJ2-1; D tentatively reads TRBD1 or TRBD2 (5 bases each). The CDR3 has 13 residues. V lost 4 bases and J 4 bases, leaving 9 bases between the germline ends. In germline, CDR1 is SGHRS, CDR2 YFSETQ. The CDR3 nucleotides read TGCGCCAGCAGCGATGAGGGGTACAATGAGCAGTTCTTC. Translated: CASSDEGYNEQFF.

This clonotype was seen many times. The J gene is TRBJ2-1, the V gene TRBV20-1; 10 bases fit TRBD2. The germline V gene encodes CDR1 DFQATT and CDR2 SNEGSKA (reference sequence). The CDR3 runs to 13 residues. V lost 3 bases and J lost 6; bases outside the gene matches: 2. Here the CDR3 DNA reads TGCAGTGCTAGGGGACTAGCGTTCAATGAGCAGTTCTTC. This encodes CSARGLAFNEQFF.

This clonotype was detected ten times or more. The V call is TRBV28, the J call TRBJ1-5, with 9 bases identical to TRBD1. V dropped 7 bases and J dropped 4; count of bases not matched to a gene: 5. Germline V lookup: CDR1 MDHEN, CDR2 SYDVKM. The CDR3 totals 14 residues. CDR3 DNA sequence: TGTGCCAGCACCCCGACAGGGGGAAATCAGCCCCAGCATTTT. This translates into CASTPTGGNQPQHF. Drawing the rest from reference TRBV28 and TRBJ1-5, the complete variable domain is DVKVTQSSRYLVKRTGEKVFLECVQDMDHENMFWYRQDPGLGLRLIYFSYDVKMKEKGDIPEGYSVSREKKERFSLILESASTNQTSMYLCASTPTGGNQPQHFGDGTRLSIL.

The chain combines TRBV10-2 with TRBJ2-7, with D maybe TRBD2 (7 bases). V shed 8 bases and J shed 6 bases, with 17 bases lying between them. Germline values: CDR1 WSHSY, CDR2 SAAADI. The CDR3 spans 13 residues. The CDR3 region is CASGPGGRVEQYF. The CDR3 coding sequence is TGCGCCAGCGGACCGGGGGGCCGAGTCGAGCAGTACTTC.

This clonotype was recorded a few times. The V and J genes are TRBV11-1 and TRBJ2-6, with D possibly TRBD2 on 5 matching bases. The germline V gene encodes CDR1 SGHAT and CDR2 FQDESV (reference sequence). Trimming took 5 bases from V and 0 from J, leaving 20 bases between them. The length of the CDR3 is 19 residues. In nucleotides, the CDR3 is TGTGCCAGCAGCACCCGACTATTTCCTCCTAGCTCTGGGGCCAACGTCCTGACTTTC. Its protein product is CASSTRLFPPSSGANVLTF.

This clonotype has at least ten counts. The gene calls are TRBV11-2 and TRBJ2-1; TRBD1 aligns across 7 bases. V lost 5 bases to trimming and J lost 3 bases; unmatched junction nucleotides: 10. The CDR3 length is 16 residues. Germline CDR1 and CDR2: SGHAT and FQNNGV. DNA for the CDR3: TGTGCCAGCAGCCTAAGGGGACAGTCCATCTACAATGAGCAGTTCTTC. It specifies CASSLRGQSIYNEQFF.

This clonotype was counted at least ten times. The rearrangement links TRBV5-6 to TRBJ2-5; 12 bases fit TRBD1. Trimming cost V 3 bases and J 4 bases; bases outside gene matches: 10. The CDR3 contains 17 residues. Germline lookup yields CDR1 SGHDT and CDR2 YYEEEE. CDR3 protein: CASSWRGDRGRGETQYF. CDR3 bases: TGTGCCAGCAGCTGGAGGGGGGACAGGGGGCGCGGAGAGACCCAGTACTTC.

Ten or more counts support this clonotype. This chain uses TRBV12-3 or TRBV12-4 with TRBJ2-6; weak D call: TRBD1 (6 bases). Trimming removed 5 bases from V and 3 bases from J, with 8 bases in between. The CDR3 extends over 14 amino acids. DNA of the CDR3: TGTGCCAGCAGTCCAGGGGTTGGGGCCAACGTCCTGACTTTC. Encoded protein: CASSPGVGANVLTF.

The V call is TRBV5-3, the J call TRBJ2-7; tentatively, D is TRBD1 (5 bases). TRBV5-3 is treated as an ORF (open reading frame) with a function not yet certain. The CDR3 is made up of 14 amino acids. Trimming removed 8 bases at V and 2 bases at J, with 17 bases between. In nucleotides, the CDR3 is TGTGCCAGGAGGCCTGGGCCAGGGACCTACGAGCAGTACTTC. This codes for CARRPGPGTYEQYF.

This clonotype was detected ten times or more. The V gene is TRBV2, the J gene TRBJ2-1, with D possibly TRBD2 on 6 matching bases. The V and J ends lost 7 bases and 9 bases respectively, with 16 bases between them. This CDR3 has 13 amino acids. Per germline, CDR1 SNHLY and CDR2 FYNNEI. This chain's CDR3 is CASMSLASGEQFF. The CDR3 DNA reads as TGTGCCAGCATGTCCCTAGCGTCAGGTGAGCAGTTCTTC. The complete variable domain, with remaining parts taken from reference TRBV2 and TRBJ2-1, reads EPEVTQTPSHQVTQMGQEVILRCVPISNHLYFYWYRQILGQKVEFLVSFYNNEISEKSEIFDDQFSVERPDGSNFTLKIRSTKLEDSAMYFCASMSLASGEQFFGPGTRLTVL.

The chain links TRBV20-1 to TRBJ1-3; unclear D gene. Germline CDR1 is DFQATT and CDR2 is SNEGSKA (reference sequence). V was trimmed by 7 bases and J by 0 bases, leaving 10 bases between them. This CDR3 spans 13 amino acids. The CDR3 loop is CSGTRVSGNTIYF. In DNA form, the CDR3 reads TGCAGTGGAACCCGGGTCTCTGGAAACACCATATATTTT.

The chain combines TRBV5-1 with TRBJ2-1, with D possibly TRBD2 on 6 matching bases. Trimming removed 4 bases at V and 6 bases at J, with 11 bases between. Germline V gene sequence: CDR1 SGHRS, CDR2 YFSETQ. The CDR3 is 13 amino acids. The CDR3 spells CASSTGLGNEQFF. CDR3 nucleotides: TGCGCCAGCAGCACGGGACTCGGCAATGAGCAGTTCTTC.

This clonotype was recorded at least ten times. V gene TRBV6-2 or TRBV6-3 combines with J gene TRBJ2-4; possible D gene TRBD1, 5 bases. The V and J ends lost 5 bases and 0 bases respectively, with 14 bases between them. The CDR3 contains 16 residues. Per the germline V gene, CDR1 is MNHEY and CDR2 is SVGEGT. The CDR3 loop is CASSRGLQLAKNIQYF. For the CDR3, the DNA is TGTGCCAGCAGTAGGGGTTTGCAACTAGCCAAAAACATTCAGTACTTC.

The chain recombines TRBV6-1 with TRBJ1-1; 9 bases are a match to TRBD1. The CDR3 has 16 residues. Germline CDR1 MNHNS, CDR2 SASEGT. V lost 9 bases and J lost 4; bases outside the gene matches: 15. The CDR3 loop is CARGPRDRVCGTEAFF. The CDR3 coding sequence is TGTGCCAGGGGACCCCGGGACAGGGTATGTGGCACTGAAGCTTTCTTT.

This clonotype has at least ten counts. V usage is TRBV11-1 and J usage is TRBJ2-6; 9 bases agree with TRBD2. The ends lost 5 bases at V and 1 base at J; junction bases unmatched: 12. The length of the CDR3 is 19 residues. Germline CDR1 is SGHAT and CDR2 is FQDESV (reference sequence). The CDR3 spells CASSTPGSGRRSGANVLTF. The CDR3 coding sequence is TGTGCCAGCAGCACCCCCGGAAGCGGGAGGCGTTCTGGGGCCAACGTCCTGACTTTC.

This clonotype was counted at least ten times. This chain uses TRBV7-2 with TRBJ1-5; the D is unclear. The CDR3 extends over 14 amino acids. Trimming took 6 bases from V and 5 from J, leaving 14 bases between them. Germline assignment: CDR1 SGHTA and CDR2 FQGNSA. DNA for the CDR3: TGTGCCAGCAGGGGTCGTGAGGCGCATCAGCCCCAGCATTTT. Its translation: CASRGREAHQPQHF.